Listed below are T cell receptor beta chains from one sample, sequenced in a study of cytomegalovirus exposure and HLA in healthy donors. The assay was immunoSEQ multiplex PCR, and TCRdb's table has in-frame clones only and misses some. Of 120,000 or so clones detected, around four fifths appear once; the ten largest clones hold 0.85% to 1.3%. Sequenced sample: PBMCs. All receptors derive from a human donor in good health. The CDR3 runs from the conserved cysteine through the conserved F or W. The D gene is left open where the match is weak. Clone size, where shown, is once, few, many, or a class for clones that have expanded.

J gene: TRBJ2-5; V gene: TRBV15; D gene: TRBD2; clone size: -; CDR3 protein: CATSRQPMSLAGQETQYF; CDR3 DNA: TGTGCCACCAGCAGACAACCCATGTCATTAGCGGGACAAGAGACCCAGTACTTC
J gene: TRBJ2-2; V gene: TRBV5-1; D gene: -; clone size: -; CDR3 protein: CASSLTPGSNTGELFF; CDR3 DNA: TGCGCCAGCAGCCTGACCCCCGGGTCGAACACCGGGGAGCTGTTTTTT
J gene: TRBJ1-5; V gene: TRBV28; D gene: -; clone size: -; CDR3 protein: CASSNRFQPQHF; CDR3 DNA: TGTGCCAGCAGTAACAGATTTCAGCCCCAGCATTTT
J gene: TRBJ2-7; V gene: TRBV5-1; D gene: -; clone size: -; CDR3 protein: CASSPYRGSSYEQYF; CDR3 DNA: TGCGCCAGCAGCCCTTACCGAGGGAGCTCCTACGAGCAGTACTTC
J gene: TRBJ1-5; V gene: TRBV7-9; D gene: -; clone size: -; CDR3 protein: CASSLESGDQPQHF; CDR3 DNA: TGTGCCAGCAGCTTAGAGTCGGGGGATCAGCCCCAGCATTTT
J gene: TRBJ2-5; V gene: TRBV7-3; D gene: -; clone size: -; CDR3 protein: CASSLTGVAETQYF; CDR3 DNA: TGTGCCAGCAGCTTAACCGGGGTTGCGGAGACCCAGTACTTC
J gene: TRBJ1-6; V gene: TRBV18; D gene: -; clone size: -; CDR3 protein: CASSPEGGDVSPLHF; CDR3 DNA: TGTGCCAGCTCACCAGAAGGGGGTGACGTTTCACCCCTCCACTTT
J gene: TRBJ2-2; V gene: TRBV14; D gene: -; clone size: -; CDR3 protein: CASSPRQGGRTGELFF; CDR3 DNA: TGTGCCAGCAGCCCCCGGCAAGGGGGTAGAACCGGGGAGCTGTTTTTT
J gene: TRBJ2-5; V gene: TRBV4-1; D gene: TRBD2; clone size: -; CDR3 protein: CASSQDVGLAGGQETQYF; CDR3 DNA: TGCGCCAGCAGCCAAGATGTGGGTCTAGCGGGGGGCCAAGAGACCCAGTACTTC
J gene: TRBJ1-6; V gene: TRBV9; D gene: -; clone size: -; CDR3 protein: CASSATYSFSPLHF; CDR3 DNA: TGTGCCAGCAGCGCGACGTACAGCTTTTCACCCCTCCACTTT
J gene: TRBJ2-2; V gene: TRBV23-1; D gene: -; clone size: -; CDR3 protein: CASSLNSTGELFF; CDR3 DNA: TGCGCCAGCAGTCTCAACTCCACCGGGGAGCTGTTTTTT
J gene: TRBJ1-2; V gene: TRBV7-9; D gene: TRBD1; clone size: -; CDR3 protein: CASSIGRGLPYGYTF; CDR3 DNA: TGTGCCAGCAGCATCGGGAGGGGGCTGCCCTATGGCTACACCTTC
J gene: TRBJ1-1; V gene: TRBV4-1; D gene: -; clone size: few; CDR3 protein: CASSQGSSGAFF; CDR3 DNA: TGCGCCAGCAGCCAAGGTTCTTCGGGAGCTTTCTTT
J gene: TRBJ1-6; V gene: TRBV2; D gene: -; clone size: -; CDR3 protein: CASSEAPRNSPLHF; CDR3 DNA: TGTGCCAGCAGTGAAGCCCCGAGGAATTCACCCCTCCACTTT
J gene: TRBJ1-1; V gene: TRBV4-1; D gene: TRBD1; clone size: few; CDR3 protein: CASSLRGTGDVNTEAFF; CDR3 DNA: TGCGCCAGCAGCCTTAGGGGGACAGGGGATGTGAACACTGAAGCTTTCTTT
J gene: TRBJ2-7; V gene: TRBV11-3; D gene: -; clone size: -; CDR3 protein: CASSQTRGGEQYF; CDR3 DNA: TGTGCCAGCAGCCAAACCAGGGGAGGGGAGCAGTACTTC
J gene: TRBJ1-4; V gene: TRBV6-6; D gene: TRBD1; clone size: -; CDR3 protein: CASSSRDSNEKLFF; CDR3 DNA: TGTGCCAGCAGTTCCCGGGACAGTAATGAAAAACTGTTTTTT
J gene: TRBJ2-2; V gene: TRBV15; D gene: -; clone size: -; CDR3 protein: CATSRVGGRTGELFF; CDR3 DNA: TGTGCCACCAGCAGAGTCGGGGGGCGGACCGGGGAGCTGTTTTTT
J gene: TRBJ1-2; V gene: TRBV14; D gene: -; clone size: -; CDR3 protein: CASSQEAGSVYGYTF; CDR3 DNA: TGTGCCAGCAGCCAAGAGGCAGGTAGCGTCTATGGCTACACCTTC
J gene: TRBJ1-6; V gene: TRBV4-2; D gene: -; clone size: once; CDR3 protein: CASSQDRKAGHYPLHF; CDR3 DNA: TGTGCCAGCAGCCAAGATAGGAAGGCAGGCCATTACCCCCTCCACTTT
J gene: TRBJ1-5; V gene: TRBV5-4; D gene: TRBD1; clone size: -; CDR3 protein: CASSSGTGGNQPQHF; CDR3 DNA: TGTGCCAGCAGTTCCGGGACAGGAGGCAATCAGCCCCAGCATTTT
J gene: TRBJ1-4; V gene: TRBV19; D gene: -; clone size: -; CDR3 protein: CASTLSANEKLFF; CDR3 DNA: TGTGCCAGTACGTTGTCAGCTAATGAAAAACTGTTTTTT
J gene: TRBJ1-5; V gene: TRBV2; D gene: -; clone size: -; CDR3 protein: CASSENPGGLGNQPQHF; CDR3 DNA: TGTGCCAGCAGTGAAAATCCGGGGGGTCTGGGCAATCAGCCCCAGCATTTT
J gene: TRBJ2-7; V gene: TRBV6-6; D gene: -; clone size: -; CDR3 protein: CASSPASRKSEQYF; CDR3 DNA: TGTGCCAGCAGTCCCGCCAGCCGTAAAAGCGAGCAGTACTTC
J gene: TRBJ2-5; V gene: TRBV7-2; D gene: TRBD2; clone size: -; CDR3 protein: CASSNEAGWALETQYF; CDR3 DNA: TGTGCCAGCAGTAACGAAGCGGGGTGGGCCCTGGAGACCCAGTACTTC